This T cell receptor beta chain was recorded in a study of T cell responses to AZD1222 COVID-19 vaccine. Points from the study as a whole: Nearly half of spike-specific TCRs reportedly target variant regions that are unmutated in the B.1.351 and B.1.1.7 variants. Without day 14 samples, only post-peak T cell repertoires were studied. Regions 160-218 and 743-854 dominated among vaccine-associated CD4 TCRs spanning spike.

Remarks on this clone: What it binds is unknown.

Generated by immunoSEQ multiplex PCR, the TCRdb table keeps only in-frame clones and is missing some. The sample consists of around 110,000 clones, 80% to 95% of them appearing once. This sequence originates from an adult who received the AZD1222 COVID-19 vaccine. The sample here was peripheral blood, taken 28 days after the second AZD1222 dose.

Written as DNA, the CDR3 is TGTGCCAGCAGGAGCGGGAGCTACAATGAGCAGTTCTTC. Residues: CASRSGSYNEQFF. The chain links TRBV21-1 to TRBJ2-1; the DNA was not compared with TRBD2, the D call given in the table. TRBV21-1 is designated a pseudogene. This CDR3 contains 13 residues.